This paragraph reports one TCR beta chain. Other DNA sequences within the sample encode an identical CDR3. With V trimmed by 6 bases and J by 7 bases, 2 bases remained unmatched. CDR3 length: 11 amino acids. This specimen belongs to a study of control samples from healthy donors and cancer patients. Clones were read by immunoSEQ multiplex PCR, and TCRdb kept only the in-frame ones, dropping some. The sample lists some 150,000 clones; 94% were seen once. This TCR derives from a man aged 60 to 69 with colorectal cancer. The specimen was PBMCs. V and J are TRBV12-3 or TRBV12-4 and TRBJ1-2; 7 nucleotides line up with TRBD1. CDR3 in amino acids: CASSYRGGYTF. The CDR3 DNA sequence: TGTGCCAGCAGCTACAGGGGTGGCTACACCTTC.